This T cell receptor (beta chain) was identified during a study of CD8 T cells in ankylosing spondylitis. As the method for making TCR beta libraries, quantitative 5'-RACE with molecular barcodes was used. One entry per CDR3 protein, called by TCRdb with MiXCR from the 5' RACE reads. The profile shows about 230,000 distinct CDR3 sequences, roughly 8.2% of them singletons. This clonotype was observed at least ten times. This CDR3 has 14 amino acids. CDR1 is SSHAT and CDR2 is FNYEAQ in the germline V gene (reference sequence). The receptor was derived from a female donor with ankylosing spondylitis or in good health (not recorded which). The sequencing sample was made of blood, either unsorted or a sorted T cell fraction (not recorded which). V usage is TRBV7-7 and J usage is TRBJ2-3; a possible D gene is TRBD2 (6 bases). The CDR3 bases are TGTGCTAGACTGCGGGCGGGGAAAACAGATACGCAGTATTTT. It encodes CARLRAGKTDTQYF. The whole variable domain, filled in from reference TRBV7-7 and TRBJ2-3, reads GAGVSQSPRYKVTKRGQDVTLRCDPISSHATLYWYQQALGQGPEFLTYFNYEAQPDKSGLPSDRFSAERPEGSISTLTIQRTEQRDSAMYRCARLRAGKTDTQYFGPGTRLTVL.